This TCR beta chain was sequenced during a study of beta chain features in type 1 diabetes. Overall study results and limits: Naive, central memory and regulatory TCRB repertoires appeared more similar among patients than healthy donors. Type 1 diabetes patients had TCRB CDR3s that were shorter (moderately but significantly so) in all four CD4+ subsets.

Reverse transcription of all isolated RNA meant that expressed TCRB transcripts were sequenced. Read counts averaged roughly 3.5 million for samples of naive, central memory and regulatory T cells. Clones were read by immunoSEQ multiplex PCR, and TCRdb kept only the in-frame ones, dropping some. The table lists about 150,000 clones, roughly 11% of them singletons, with roughly 2% in the top ten. The germline V and J ends were trimmed by 2 bases and 6 bases, with 8 bases remaining between them. Germline V lookup: CDR1 ENHRY, CDR2 SYGVKD. This CDR3 region has 12 residues. On this clone: Its antigen is as yet unknown.

Sorted populations all had greater than 95% purity. The J gene is TRBJ2-7, the V gene TRBV10-3; D remains ambiguous. This clonotype was sampled from a man aged 18 to 30 in good health. The sequenced sample consisted of central memory CD4+ T cells from blood. CDR3 DNA: TGTGCCATCAGTGAGACGAGGTCCGAGCAGTACTTC. The encoded protein is CAISETRSEQYF.